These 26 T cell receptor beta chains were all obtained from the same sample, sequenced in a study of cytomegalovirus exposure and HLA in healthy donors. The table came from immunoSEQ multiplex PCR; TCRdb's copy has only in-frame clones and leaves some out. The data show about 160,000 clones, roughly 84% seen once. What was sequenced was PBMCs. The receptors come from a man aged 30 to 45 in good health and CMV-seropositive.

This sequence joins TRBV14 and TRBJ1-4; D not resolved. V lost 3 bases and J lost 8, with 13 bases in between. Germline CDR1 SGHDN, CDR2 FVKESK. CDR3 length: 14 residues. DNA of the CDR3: TGTGCCAGCAGCCATCGACAACCCGTGGAAAAACTGTTTTTT. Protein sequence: CASSHRQPVEKLFF.

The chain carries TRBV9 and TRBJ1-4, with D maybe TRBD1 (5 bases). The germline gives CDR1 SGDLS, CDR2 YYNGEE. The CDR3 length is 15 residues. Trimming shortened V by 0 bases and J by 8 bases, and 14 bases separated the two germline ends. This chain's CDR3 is CASSVDRGIREKLFF. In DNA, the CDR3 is TGTGCCAGCAGCGTAGATCGGGGGATCCGGGAAAAACTGTTTTTT.

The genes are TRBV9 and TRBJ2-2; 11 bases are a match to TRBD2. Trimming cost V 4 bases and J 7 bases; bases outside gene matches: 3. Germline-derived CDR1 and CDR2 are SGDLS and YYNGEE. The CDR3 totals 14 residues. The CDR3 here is CASSKGLAGGELFF. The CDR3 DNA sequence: TGTGCCAGCAGCAAAGGACTAGCGGGCGGGGAGCTGTTTTTT.

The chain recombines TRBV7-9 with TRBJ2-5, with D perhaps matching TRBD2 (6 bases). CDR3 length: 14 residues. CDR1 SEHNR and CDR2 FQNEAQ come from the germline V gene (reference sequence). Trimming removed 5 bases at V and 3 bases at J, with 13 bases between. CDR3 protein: CASSPGTSEETQYF. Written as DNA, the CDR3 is TGTGCCAGCAGCCCTGGGACTTCGGAAGAGACCCAGTACTTC.

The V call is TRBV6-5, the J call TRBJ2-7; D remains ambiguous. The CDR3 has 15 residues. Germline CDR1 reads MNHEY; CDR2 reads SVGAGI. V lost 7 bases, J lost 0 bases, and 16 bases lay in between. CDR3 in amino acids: CASNTYSISSYEQYF. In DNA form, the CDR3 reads TGTGCCAGCAATACCTATTCTATTAGCTCCTACGAGCAGTACTTC.

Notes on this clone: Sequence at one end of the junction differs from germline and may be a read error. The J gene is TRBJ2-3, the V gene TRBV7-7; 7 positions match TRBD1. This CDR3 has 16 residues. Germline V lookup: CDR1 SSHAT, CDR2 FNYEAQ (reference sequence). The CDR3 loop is CASSPGQSLSTDTQYF. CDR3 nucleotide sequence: TGTGCTAGCAGCCCGGGACAGTCCCTTAGCACAGATACGCAGTATTTT.

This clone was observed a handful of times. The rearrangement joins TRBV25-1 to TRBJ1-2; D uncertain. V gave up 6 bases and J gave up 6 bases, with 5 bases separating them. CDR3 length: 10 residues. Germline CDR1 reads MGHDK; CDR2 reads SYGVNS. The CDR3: CASSNNGYTF. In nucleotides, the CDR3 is TGTGCCAGCAGCAACAATGGCTACACCTTC.

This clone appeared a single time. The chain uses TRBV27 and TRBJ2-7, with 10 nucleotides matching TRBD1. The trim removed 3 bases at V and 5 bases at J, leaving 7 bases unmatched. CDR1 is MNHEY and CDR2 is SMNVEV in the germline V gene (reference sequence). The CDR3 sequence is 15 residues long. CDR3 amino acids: CASSFVTGGIDEQYF. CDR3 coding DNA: TGTGCCAGCAGTTTTGTGACAGGGGGCATCGACGAGCAGTACTTC.

The CDR3 here is CASSLEGDPAADTQYF. The CDR3 DNA follows: TGCGCCAGCAGCTTGGAAGGAGACCCTGCCGCAGATACGCAGTATTTT. V is TRBV5-1 and J is TRBJ2-3; D uncertain. This CDR3 has 16 residues. Germline V gene data show CDR1 as SGHRS and CDR2 as YFSETQ. Trimming stripped 0 bases from V and 4 bases from J, with 15 bases between.

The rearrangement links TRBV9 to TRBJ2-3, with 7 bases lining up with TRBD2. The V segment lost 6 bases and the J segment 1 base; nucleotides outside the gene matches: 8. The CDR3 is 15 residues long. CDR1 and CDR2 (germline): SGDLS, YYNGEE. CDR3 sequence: CASTLGGGRTDTQYF. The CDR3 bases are TGTGCCAGCACCCTTGGCGGGGGACGCACAGATACGCAGTATTTT.

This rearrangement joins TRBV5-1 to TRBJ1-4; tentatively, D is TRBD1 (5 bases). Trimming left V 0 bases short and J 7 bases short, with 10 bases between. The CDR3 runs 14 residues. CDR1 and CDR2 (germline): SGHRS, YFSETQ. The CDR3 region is CASSLEGHGEKLFF. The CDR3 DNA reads TGCGCCAGCAGCTTGGAGGGGCACGGTGAAAAACTGTTTTTT.

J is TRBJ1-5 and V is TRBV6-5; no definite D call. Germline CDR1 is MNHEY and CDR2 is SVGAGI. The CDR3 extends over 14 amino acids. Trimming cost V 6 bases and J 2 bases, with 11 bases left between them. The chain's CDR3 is CASREGIRNQPQHF. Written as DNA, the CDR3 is TGTGCCAGCAGGGAGGGAATTCGCAATCAGCCCCAGCATTTT.

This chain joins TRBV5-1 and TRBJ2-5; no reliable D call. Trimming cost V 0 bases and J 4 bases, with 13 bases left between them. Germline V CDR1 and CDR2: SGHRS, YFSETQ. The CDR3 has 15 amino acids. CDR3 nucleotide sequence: TGCGCCAGCAGCTTGGCAATGTCTATCGGAGAGACCCAGTACTTC. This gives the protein CASSLAMSIGETQYF.

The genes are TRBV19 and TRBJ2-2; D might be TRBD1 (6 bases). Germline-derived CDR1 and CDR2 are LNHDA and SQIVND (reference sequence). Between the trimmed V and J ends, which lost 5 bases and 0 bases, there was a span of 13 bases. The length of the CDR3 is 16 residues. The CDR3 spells CASSSVGGPNTGELFF. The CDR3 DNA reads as TGTGCCAGTAGTTCTGTTGGGGGCCCGAACACCGGGGAGCTGTTTTTT.

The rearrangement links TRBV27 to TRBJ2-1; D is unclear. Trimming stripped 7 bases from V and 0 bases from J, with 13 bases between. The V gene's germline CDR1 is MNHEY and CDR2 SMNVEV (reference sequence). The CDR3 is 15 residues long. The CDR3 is CASIMGSRSYNEQFF. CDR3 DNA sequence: TGTGCCAGCATTATGGGTAGCCGCTCCTACAATGAGCAGTTCTTC.

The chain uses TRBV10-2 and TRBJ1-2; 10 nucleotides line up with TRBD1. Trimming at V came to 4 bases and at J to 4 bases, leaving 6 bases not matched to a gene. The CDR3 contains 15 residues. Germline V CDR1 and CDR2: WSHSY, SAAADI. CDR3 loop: CASSADRGRPYGYTF. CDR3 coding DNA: TGCGCCAGCAGTGCTGACAGGGGGCGCCCCTATGGCTACACCTTC.

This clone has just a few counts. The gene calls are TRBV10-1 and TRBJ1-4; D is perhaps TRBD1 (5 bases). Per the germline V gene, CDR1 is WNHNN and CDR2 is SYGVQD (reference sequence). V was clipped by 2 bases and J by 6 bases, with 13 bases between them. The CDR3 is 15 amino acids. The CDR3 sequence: CASSEDSRGDEKLFF. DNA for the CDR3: TGCGCCAGCAGTGAGGACAGTCGCGGGGATGAAAAACTGTTTTTT.

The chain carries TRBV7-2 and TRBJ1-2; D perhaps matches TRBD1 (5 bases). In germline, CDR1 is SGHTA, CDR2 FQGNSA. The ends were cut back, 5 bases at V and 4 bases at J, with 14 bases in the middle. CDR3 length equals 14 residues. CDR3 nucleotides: TGTGCCAGCAGCCAAGACGGGACTCTCTATGGCTACACCTTC. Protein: CASSQDGTLYGYTF. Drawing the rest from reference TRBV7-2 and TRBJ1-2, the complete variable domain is GAGVSQSPSNKVTEKGKDVELRCDPISGHTALYWYRQSLGQGLEFLIYFQGNSAPDKSGLPSDRFSAERTGGSVSTLTIQRTQQEDSAVYLCASSQDGTLYGYTFGSGTRLTVV.

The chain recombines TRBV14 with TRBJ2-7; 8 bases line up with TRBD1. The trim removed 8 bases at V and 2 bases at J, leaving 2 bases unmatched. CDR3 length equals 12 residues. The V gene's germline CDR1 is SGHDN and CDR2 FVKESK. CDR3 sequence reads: CASGQGPYEQYF. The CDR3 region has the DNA TGTGCCAGCGGACAGGGCCCCTACGAGCAGTACTTC.

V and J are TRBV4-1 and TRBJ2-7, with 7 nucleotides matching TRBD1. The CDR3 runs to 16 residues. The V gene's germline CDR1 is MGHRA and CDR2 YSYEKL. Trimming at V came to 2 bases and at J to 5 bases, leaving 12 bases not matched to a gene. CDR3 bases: TGCGCCAGCAGCCAATCCAGGTTCGGACAGGTCGACGAGCAGTACTTC. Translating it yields CASSQSRFGQVDEQYF.

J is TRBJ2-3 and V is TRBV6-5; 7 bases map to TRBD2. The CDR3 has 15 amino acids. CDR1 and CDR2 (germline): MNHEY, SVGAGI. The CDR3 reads CVSKAERGITDTQYF. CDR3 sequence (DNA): TGTGTCAGTAAAGCCGAGCGGGGCATCACAGATACGCAGTATTTT.

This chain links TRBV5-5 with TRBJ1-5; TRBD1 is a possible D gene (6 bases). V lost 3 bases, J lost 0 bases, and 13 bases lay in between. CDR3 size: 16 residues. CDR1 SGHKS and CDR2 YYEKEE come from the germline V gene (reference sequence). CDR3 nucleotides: TGTGCCAGCAGCTCGACACAGGGCTATAGCAATCAGCCCCAGCATTTT. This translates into CASSSTQGYSNQPQHF.

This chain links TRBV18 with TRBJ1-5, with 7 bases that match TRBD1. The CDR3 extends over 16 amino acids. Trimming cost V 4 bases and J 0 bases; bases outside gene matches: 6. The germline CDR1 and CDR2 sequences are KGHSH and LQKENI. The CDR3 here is CASSLTTGYSNQPQHF. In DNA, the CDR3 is TGTGCCAGCTCACTGACGACAGGGTATAGCAATCAGCCCCAGCATTTT.

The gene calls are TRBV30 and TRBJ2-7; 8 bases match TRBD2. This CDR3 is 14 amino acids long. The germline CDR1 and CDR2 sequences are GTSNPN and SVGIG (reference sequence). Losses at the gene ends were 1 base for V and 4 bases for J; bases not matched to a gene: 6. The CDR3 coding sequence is TGTGCCTGGAGTGAGGGCAGCGGGGGTTACGAGCAGTACTTC. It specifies CAWSEGSGGYEQYF.

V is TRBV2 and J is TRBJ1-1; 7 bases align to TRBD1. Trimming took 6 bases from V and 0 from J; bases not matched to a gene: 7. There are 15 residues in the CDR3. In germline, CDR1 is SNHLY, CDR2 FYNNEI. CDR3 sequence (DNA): TGTGCCAGCAGCGCCGGACAGGTCTTGAACACTGAAGCTTTCTTT. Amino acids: CASSAGQVLNTEAFF.

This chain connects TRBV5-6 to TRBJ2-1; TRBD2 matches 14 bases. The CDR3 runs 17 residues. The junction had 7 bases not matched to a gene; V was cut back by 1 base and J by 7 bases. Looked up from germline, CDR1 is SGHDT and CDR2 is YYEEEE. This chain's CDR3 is CASSLPTSGGAYNEQFF. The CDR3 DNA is TGTGCCAGCAGCTTGCCGACTAGCGGGGGGGCGTATAATGAGCAGTTCTTC. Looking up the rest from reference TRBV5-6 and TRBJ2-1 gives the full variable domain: DAGVTQSPTHLIKTRGQQVTLRCSPKSGHDTVSWYQQALGQGPQFIFQYYEEEERQRGNFPDRFSGHQFPNYSSELNVNALLLGDSALYLCASSLPTSGGAYNEQFFGPGTRLTVL.